This is a list of T cell receptor beta chains from one sample in a study of T cells in Graves' hyperthyroidism and ophthalmopathy. TCRdb processed the multiplex PCR reads anew with MiXCR; each CDR3 protein has one entry. The sample holds more than 500,000 distinct CDR3 sequences, roughly 46% seen once. Sequencing used peripheral blood or thyroid tissue (not recorded which). The receptors were sampled from an adult woman with Graves' disease, either hyperthyroidism or ophthalmopathy (not recorded which). The CDR3 runs from the conserved cysteine through the conserved F or W. Fields, in order: clone size, V gene, D gene, J gene, CDR3 protein, CDR3 DNA. The D gene is left open where the match is weak. Not every row has a clone size; where given, it reads once, few, many or a size class.

abundance: few
v_gene: TRBV19
d_gene: NA
j_gene: TRBJ1-1
CDR3aa: CASIYVSGMNTEAFF
CDR3nt: TGTGCCAGTATTTATGTATCGGGAATGAACACTGAAGCTTTCTTT

abundance: NA
v_gene: TRBV20-1
d_gene: NA
j_gene: TRBJ1-5
CDR3aa: CSAKTSNQPQHF
CDR3nt: TGCAGTGCCAAGACTAGCAATCAGCCCCAGCATTTT

abundance: NA
v_gene: TRBV2
d_gene: NA
j_gene: TRBJ1-5
CDR3aa: CASSVGPAQPQHF
CDR3nt: TGTGCCAGCAGTGTGGGCCCAGCACAGCCCCAGCATTTT

abundance: many
v_gene: TRBV6-6
d_gene: NA
j_gene: TRBJ2-5
CDR3aa: CASSYPLTF
CDR3nt: TGTGCCAGCAGTTACCCTCTTACGTTC

abundance: NA
v_gene: TRBV7-8
d_gene: NA
j_gene: TRBJ1-5
CDR3aa: CASSLGTSSGGEETQHF
CDR3nt: TGTGCCAGCAGCTTAGGGACTTCTAGTGGAGGTGAAGAGACCCAGCATTTT

abundance: NA
v_gene: TRBV15
d_gene: NA
j_gene: TRBJ1-1
CDR3aa: CATSRETSSAGVTEAFF
CDR3nt: TGTGCCACCAGCAGAGAGACCTCCTCAGCGGGAGTCACTGAAGCTTTCTTT

abundance: many
v_gene: TRBV14
d_gene: NA
j_gene: TRBJ1-6
CDR3aa: CASSQDYRGSPLHF
CDR3nt: TGTGCCAGCAGCCAAGATTATCGCGGGTCACCCCTCCACTTT

abundance: many
v_gene: TRBV7-9
d_gene: TRBD1
j_gene: TRBJ2-2
CDR3aa: CASSSRHRGQSGELFF
CDR3nt: TGTGCCAGCAGCTCTAGGCACAGGGGGCAATCCGGGGAGCTGTTTTTT

abundance: NA
v_gene: TRBV19
d_gene: NA
j_gene: TRBJ1-1
CDR3aa: CASSTWGDRNTEAFF
CDR3nt: TGTGCCAGTAGTACCTGGGGGGATCGGAACACTGAAGCTTTCTTT

abundance: many
v_gene: TRBV9
d_gene: NA
j_gene: TRBJ1-1
CDR3aa: CASSSSSQQAEAFF
CDR3nt: TGTGCCAGCAGCTCGAGTTCCCAGCAGGCTGAAGCTTTCTTT

abundance: many
v_gene: TRBV5-6
d_gene: TRBD2
j_gene: TRBJ2-2
CDR3aa: CASSGQDSGSYRIGELFF
CDR3nt: TGTGCCAGCAGCGGACAGGATAGCGGGAGTTACCGTATCGGGGAGCTGTTTTTT

abundance: once
v_gene: TRBV9
d_gene: NA
j_gene: TRBJ1-1
CDR3aa: CASSVAGGARGYRAEAFF
CDR3nt: TGTGCCAGCAGCGTAGCTGGTGGGGCCAGGGGATATCGCGCTGAAGCTTTCTTT

abundance: NA
v_gene: TRBV4-2
d_gene: NA
j_gene: TRBJ2-7
CDR3aa: CASSPSQSYEQYF
CDR3nt: TGTGCCAGCAGCCCCTCGCAGTCCTACGAGCAGTACTTC

abundance: many
v_gene: TRBV19
d_gene: TRBD1
j_gene: TRBJ1-5
CDR3aa: CASNGQGARQPQHF
CDR3nt: TGTGCCAGTAATGGACAGGGGGCACGTCAGCCCCAGCATTTT

abundance: few
v_gene: TRBV10-3
d_gene: NA
j_gene: TRBJ2-5
CDR3aa: CAIRGTGMMETQYF
CDR3nt: TGTGCCATCCGGGGGACGGGGATGATGGAGACCCAGTACTTC

abundance: NA
v_gene: TRBV10-3
d_gene: NA
j_gene: TRBJ2-7
CDR3aa: CAIRAETSYISPLEQYF
CDR3nt: TGTGCCATCAGGGCGGAAACCAGCTACATTAGTCCCTTAGAGCAGTACTTC

abundance: many
v_gene: TRBV4-2
d_gene: NA
j_gene: TRBJ1-5
CDR3aa: CASSPFSDRSNQPQHF
CDR3nt: TGTGCCAGCAGCCCGTTCTCCGACAGGAGCAATCAGCCCCAGCATTTT

abundance: few
v_gene: TRBV10-3
d_gene: NA
j_gene: TRBJ2-5
CDR3aa: CAISEGTPLRTAQYF
CDR3nt: TGTGCCATCAGTGAGGGGACCCCCCTCCGGACGGCCCAGTACTTC

abundance: few
v_gene: TRBV4-3
d_gene: NA
j_gene: TRBJ2-3
CDR3aa: CASSEKRRRSTDTQYF
CDR3nt: TGCGCCAGCAGCGAGAAGCGGAGACGGAGCACAGATACGCAGTATTTT

abundance: many
v_gene: TRBV19
d_gene: TRBD2
j_gene: TRBJ2-7
CDR3aa: CASTLAGDGEQYF
CDR3nt: TGTGCCAGTACACTAGCGGGAGATGGCGAGCAGTACTTC

abundance: few
v_gene: TRBV7-2
d_gene: NA
j_gene: TRBJ1-1
CDR3aa: CARSHTEGTEAFF
CDR3nt: TGTGCCAGAAGCCACACAGAGGGGACAGAAGCTTTCTTT

abundance: NA
v_gene: TRBV14
d_gene: NA
j_gene: TRBJ1-6
CDR3aa: CASSQPGYNSPLHF
CDR3nt: TGTGCCAGCAGCCAACCAGGCTATAATTCACCCCTCCACTTT

abundance: few
v_gene: TRBV3-1
d_gene: NA
j_gene: TRBJ1-1
CDR3aa: CASSQELGINTEAFF
CDR3nt: TGTGCCAGCAGCCAAGAGTTAGGGATCAACACTGAAGCTTTCTTT

abundance: many
v_gene: TRBV7-8
d_gene: NA
j_gene: TRBJ2-7
CDR3aa: CASGDGAYEQYF
CDR3nt: TGTGCCAGCGGGGACGGGGCCTACGAGCAGTACTTC

abundance: NA
v_gene: TRBV20-1
d_gene: NA
j_gene: TRBJ1-2
CDR3aa: CSARDGTAFGYTF
CDR3nt: TGCAGTGCTAGGGACGGGACGGCCTTTGGCTACACCTTC

abundance: many
v_gene: TRBV20-1
d_gene: NA
j_gene: TRBJ1-5
CDR3aa: CSASAHGVVGYSNQPQHF
CDR3nt: TGCAGTGCTAGTGCTCACGGCGTAGTAGGGTATAGCAATCAGCCCCAGCATTTT

abundance: NA
v_gene: TRBV12-3/TRBV12-4
d_gene: NA
j_gene: TRBJ1-5
CDR3aa: CASRQAGPRINQPQHF
CDR3nt: TGTGCCAGCAGACAAGCCGGGCCAAGAATAAATCAGCCCCAGCATTTT

abundance: NA
v_gene: TRBV7-9
d_gene: NA
j_gene: TRBJ2-7
CDR3aa: CASSLNHLTYEQCF
CDR3nt: TGTGCCAGCAGCTTGAACCACTTGACCTACGAGCAGTGCTTC

abundance: NA
v_gene: TRBV7-9
d_gene: TRBD2
j_gene: TRBJ2-1
CDR3aa: CASSLTGLAGEQFF
CDR3nt: TGTGCCAGCAGCTTAACGGGACTAGCGGGAGAACAGTTCTTC

abundance: NA
v_gene: TRBV7-9
d_gene: NA
j_gene: TRBJ2-7
CDR3aa: CASSATGTPSYEQYF
CDR3nt: TGTGCCAGCAGCGCAACCGGGACACCCTCCTACGAGCAGTACTTC

abundance: NA
v_gene: TRBV14
d_gene: NA
j_gene: TRBJ1-1
CDR3aa: CASSPNMGNTEAFF
CDR3nt: TGTGCCAGCAGCCCGAACATGGGGAACACTGAAGCTTTCTTT

abundance: NA
v_gene: TRBV19
d_gene: TRBD2
j_gene: TRBJ2-7
CDR3aa: CASTPDVRLAGGGEQYF
CDR3nt: TGTGCCAGTACACCGGATGTTCGACTAGCGGGAGGCGGCGAGCAGTACTTC

abundance: NA
v_gene: TRBV10-3
d_gene: NA
j_gene: TRBJ1-1
CDR3aa: CAIAQGVTSNTEAFF
CDR3nt: TGTGCCATCGCACAGGGAGTTACCTCGAACACTGAAGCTTTCTTT

abundance: few
v_gene: TRBV6-1
d_gene: NA
j_gene: TRBJ1-4
CDR3aa: CASGARDKEKLFF
CDR3nt: TGTGCCAGCGGTGCCCGGGACAAGGAAAAACTGTTTTTT

abundance: NA
v_gene: TRBV7-6
d_gene: TRBD2
j_gene: TRBJ2-7
CDR3aa: CASSPWSGSNYEQYF
CDR3nt: TGTGCCAGCTCACCTTGGAGCGGGAGTAACTACGAGCAGTACTTC

abundance: NA
v_gene: TRBV2
d_gene: NA
j_gene: TRBJ1-1
CDR3aa: CASNTGPMNTEAFF
CDR3nt: TGTGCCAGCAATACAGGGCCCATGAACACTGAAGCTTTCTTT

abundance: many
v_gene: TRBV27
d_gene: NA
j_gene: TRBJ1-5
CDR3aa: CASSFLDQPQHF
CDR3nt: TGTGCCAGCAGTTTTTTGGATCAGCCCCAGCATTTT

abundance: NA
v_gene: TRBV7-9
d_gene: TRBD2
j_gene: TRBJ2-5
CDR3aa: CASGLAGVLETQYF
CDR3nt: TGTGCCAGCGGACTAGCGGGAGTTTTGGAGACCCAGTACTTC

abundance: NA
v_gene: TRBV3-1
d_gene: TRBD1
j_gene: TRBJ1-1
CDR3aa: CASSQGGQGAFEAFF
CDR3nt: TGTGCCAGCAGCCAAGGTGGACAGGGGGCTTTTGAAGCTTTCTTT

abundance: many
v_gene: TRBV5-1
d_gene: TRBD1
j_gene: TRBJ1-1
CDR3aa: CASRRQGEAFF
CDR3nt: TGCGCCAGCCGGAGACAGGGTGAAGCTTTCTTT

abundance: NA
v_gene: TRBV18
d_gene: NA
j_gene: TRBJ1-1
CDR3aa: CASSPPAMNTEAFF
CDR3nt: TGTGCCAGCTCACCACCAGCCATGAACACTGAAGCTTTCTTT

abundance: NA
v_gene: TRBV25-1
d_gene: NA
j_gene: TRBJ1-1
CDR3aa: CARSSSIDITDTEAFF
CDR3nt: TGTGCTAGATCCTCGTCGATAGACATAACTGATACTGAAGCTTTCTTT

abundance: NA
v_gene: TRBV5-1
d_gene: TRBD1
j_gene: TRBJ1-2
CDR3aa: CASSYGTGIGYGYTF
CDR3nt: TGCGCCAGCAGCTACGGGACAGGGATTGGCTATGGCTACACCTTC